This TCR beta chain came from a study of T cell responses to AZD1222 COVID-19 vaccine. Study as a whole: Second-dose timings of about 4 or about 12 weeks were pooled.

To note about this clone: What it binds is not known.

Repertoires were generated with immunoSEQ multiplex PCR, while TCRdb's copy carries only in-frame clones and drops some. The profile shows about 120,000 clones, roughly 93% of them singletons. V was clipped by 0 bases and J by 2 bases, with 20 bases between them. Germline V gene data show CDR1 as LGHNA and CDR2 as YSLEER. The CDR3 extends over 20 amino acids. Findings and limits, study-wide: Recipients of AZD1222 seropositive at baseline numbered only 5 or 6. Repertoire sampling happened only post peak T cell response.

Sequences were derived from peripheral blood, sampled on day 0 of AZD1222 vaccination. This TCR came from an adult in good health. This chain links TRBV4-3 with TRBJ2-6, with D maybe TRBD2 (7 bases). The CDR3 sequence: CASSQDTGGIGVTGANVLTF. CDR3 DNA: TGCGCCAGCAGCCAAGATACGGGGGGCATTGGGGTCACTGGGGCCAACGTCCTGACTTTC.